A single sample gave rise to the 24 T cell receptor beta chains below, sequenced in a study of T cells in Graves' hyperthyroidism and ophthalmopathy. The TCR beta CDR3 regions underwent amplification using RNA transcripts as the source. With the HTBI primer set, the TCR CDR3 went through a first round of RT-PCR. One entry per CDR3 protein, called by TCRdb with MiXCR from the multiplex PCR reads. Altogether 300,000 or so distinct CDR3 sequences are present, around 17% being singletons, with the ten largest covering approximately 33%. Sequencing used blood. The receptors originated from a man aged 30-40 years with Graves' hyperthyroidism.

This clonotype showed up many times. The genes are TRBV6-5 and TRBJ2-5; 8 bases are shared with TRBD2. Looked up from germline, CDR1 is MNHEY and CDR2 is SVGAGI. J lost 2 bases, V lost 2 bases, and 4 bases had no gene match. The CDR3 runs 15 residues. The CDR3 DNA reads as TGTGCCAGCAGTTACGTCGGGGGGGGTCAAGAGACCCAGTACTTC. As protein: CASSYVGGGQETQYF.

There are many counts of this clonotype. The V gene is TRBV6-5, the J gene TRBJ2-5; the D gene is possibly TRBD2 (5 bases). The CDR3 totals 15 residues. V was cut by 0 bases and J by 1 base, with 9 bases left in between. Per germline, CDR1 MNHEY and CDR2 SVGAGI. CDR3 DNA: TGTGCCAGCAGTTACTCTCATAGCGCCCAAGAGACCCAGTACTTC. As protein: CASSYSHSAQETQYF.

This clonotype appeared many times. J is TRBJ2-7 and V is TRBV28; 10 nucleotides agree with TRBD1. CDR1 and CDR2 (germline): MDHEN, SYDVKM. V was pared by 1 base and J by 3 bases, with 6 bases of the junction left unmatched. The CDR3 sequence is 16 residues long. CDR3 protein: CASSLFPRTGGYEQYF. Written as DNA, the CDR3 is TGTGCCAGCAGTTTATTCCCCCGGACAGGGGGCTACGAGCAGTACTTC.

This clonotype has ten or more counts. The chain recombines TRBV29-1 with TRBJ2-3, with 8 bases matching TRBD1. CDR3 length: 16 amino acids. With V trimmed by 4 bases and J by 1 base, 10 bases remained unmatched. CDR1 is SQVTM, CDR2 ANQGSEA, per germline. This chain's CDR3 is CSVGYFGQGGTDTQYF. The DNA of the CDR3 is TGCAGCGTTGGTTATTTCGGACAGGGCGGCACAGATACGCAGTATTTT.

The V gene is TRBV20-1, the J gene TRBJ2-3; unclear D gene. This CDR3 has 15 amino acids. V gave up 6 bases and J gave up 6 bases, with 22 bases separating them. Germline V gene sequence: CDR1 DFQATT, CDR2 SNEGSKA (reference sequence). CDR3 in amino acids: CSAPGPLAGWDTQYF. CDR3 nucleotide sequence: TGCAGTGCACCCGGGCCCCTGGCTGGTTGGGATACGCAGTATTTT.

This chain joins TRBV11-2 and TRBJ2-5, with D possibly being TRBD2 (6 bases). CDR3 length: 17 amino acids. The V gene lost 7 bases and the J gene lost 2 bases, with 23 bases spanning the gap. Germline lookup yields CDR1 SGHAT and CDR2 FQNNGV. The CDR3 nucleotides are TGTGCCAGCAAACCCCCCCTAGCGAATGTCTTACAAGAGACCCAGTACTTC. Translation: CASKPPLANVLQETQYF.

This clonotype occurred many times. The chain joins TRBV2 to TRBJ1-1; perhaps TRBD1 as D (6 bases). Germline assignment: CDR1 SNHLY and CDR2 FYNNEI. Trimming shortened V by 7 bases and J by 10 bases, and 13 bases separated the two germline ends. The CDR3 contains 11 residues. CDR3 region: CASIEQGPAFF. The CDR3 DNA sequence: TGTGCCAGCATCGAACAGGGTCCAGCTTTCTTT.

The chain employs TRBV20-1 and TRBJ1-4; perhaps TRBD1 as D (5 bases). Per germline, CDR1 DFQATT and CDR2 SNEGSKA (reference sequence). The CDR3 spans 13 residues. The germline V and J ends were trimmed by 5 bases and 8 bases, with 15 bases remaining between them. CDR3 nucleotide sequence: TGCAGTGCTCTAATACCGGGACCAGAAAAACTGTTTTTT. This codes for CSALIPGPEKLFF.

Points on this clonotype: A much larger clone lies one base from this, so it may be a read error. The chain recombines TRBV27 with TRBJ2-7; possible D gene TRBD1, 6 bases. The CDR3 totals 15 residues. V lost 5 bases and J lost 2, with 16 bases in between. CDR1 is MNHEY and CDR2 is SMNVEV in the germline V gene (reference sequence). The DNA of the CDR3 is TGTGCCAGCAGTCTCGCCGGGGCAGGGGCCTACGAGCAGTACTTC. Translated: CASSLAGAGAYEQYF.

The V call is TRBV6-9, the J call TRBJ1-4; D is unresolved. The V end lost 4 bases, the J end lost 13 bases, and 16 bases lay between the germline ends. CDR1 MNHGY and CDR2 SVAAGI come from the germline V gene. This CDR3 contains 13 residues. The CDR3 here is CASSFRSQQALFF. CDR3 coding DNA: TGTGCCAGCAGTTTCCGATCGCAGCAGGCACTGTTTTTT.

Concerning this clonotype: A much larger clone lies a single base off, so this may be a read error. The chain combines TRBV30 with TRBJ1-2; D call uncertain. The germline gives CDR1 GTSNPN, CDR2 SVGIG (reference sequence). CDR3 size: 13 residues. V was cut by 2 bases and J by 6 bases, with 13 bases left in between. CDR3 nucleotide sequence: TGTGCCTGGAGTTTGACGGAGGCCCATGGCTACACCTTC. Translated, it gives CAWSLTEAHGYTF.

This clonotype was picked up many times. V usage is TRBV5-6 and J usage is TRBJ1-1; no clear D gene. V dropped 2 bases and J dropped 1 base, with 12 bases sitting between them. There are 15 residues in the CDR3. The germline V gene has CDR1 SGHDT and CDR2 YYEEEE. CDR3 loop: CASSFYRVKNTEAFF. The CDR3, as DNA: TGTGCCAGCAGCTTTTACCGGGTCAAGAACACTGAAGCTTTCTTT.

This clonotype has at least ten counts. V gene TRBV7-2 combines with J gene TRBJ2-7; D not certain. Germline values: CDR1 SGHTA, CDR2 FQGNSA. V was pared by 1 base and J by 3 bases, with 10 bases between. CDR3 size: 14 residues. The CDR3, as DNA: TGTGCCAGCAGCTTAGGTCCATTTTACTACGAGCAGTACTTC. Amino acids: CASSLGPFYYEQYF.

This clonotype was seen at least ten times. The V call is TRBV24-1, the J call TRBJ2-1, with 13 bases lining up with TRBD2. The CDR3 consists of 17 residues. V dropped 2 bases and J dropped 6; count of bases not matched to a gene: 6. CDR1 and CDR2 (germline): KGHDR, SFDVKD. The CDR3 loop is CATSDSGLAGPVNEQFF. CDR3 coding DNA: TGTGCCACCAGTGATTCGGGACTAGCGGGACCTGTCAATGAGCAGTTCTTC.

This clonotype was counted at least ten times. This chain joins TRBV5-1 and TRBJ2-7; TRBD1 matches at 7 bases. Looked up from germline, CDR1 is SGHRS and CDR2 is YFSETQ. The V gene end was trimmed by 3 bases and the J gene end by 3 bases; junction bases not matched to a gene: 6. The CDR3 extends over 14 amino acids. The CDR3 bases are TGCGCCAGCAGCTCGACAGGGAATAACTACGAGCAGTACTTC. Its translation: CASSSTGNNYEQYF.

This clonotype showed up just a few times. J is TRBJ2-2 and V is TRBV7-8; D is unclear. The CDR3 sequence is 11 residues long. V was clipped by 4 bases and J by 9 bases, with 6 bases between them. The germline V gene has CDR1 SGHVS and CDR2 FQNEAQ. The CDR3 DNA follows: TGTGCCAGCAGCTCTGAGAGGGAGCTGTTTTTT. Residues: CASSSERELFF.

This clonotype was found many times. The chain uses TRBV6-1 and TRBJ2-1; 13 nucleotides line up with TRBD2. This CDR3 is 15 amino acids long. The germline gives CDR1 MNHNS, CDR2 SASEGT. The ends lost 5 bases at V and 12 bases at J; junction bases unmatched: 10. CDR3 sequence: CASSPGLAGRERQFF. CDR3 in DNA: TGTGCCAGCAGTCCGGGACTAGCGGGGCGGGAGCGGCAGTTCTTC.

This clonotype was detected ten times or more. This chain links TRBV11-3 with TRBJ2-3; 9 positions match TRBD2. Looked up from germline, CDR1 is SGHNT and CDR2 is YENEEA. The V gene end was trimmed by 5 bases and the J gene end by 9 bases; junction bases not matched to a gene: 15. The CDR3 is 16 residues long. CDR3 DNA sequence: TGTGCCAGCAGCCCCGGAGTAGCGGGAGTCTTGCGAACGCAGTATTTT. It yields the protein CASSPGVAGVLRTQYF.

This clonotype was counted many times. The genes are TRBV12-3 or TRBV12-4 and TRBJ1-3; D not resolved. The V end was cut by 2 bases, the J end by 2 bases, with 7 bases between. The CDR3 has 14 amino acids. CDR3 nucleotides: TGTGCCAGCAGTTTACGGGAGGCTGGAAACACCATATATTTT. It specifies CASSLREAGNTIYF.

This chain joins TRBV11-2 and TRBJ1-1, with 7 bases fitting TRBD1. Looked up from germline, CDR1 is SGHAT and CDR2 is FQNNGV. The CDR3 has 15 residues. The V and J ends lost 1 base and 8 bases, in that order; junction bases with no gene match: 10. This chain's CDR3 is CASSLGTGTTVEAFF. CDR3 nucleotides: TGTGCCAGCAGCTTAGGGACAGGCACCACAGTCGAAGCTTTCTTT.

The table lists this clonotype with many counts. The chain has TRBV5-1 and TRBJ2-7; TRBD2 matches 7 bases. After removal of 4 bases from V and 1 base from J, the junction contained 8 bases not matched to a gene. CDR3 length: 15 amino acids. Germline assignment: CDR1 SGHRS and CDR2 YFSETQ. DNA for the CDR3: TGCGCCAGCAGCGGAACGGGACTAAAGTCCTACGAGCAGTACTTC. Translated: CASSGTGLKSYEQYF.

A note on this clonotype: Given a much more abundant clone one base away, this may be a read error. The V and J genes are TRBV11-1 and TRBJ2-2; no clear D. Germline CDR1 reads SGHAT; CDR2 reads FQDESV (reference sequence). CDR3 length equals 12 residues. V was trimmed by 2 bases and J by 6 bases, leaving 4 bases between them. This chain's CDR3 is CASSLRAGELFF. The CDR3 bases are TGTGCCAGCAGCTTACGTGCCGGGGAGCTGTTTTTT.

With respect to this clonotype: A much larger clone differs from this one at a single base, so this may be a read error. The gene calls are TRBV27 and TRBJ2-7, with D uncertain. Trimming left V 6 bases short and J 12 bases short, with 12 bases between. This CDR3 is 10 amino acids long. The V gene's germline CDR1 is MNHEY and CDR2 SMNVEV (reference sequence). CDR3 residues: CASSIIGLYF. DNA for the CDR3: TGTGCCAGCAGCATTATAGGGCTGTACTTC.

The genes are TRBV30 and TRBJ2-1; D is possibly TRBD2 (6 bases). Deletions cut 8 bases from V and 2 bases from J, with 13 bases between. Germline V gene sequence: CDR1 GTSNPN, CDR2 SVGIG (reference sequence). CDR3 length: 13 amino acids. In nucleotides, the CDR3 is TGTGCCGGGTCTAGCGATACCTACAATGAGCAGTTCTTC. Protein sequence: CAGSSDTYNEQFF.